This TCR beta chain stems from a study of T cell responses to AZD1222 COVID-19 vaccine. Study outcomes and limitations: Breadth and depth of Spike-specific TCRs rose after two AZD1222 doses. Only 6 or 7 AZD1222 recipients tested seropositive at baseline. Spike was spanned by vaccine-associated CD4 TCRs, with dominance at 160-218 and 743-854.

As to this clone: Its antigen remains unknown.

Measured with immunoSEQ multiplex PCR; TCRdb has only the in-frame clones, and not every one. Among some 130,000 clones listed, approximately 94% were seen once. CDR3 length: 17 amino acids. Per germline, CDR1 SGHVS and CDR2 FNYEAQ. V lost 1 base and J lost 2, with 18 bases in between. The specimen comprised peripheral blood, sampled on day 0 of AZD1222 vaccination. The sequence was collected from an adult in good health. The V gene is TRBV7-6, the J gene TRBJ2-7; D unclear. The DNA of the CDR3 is TGTGCCAGCAGCTTAGGTGGGTCCAGCGCCACCCCCTACGAGCAGTACTTC. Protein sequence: CASSLGGSSATPYEQYF. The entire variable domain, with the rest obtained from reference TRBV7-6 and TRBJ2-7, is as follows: GAGVSQSPRYKVTKRGQDVALRCDPISGHVSLYWYRQALGQGPEFLTYFNYEAQQDKSGLPNDRFSAERPEGSISTLTIQRTEQRDSAMYRCASSLGGSSATPYEQYFGPGTRLTVT.